Shown below are 11 T cell receptor beta chains from a single sample sequenced in a study of blood T cell repertoires in COVID-19. Assay: immunoSEQ multiplex PCR; the TCRdb copy retains only in-frame clones and omits some. The table lists more than 250,000 clones, 70% to 90% of them singletons. Material for sequencing was PBMCs or T cells enriched from blood (not recorded which). These receptor sequences come from a woman aged 18-29 years who had recovered from COVID-19.

The J gene is TRBJ1-2, the V gene TRBV7-9; perhaps TRBD1 as D (5 bases). The germline CDR1 and CDR2 sequences are SEHNR and FQNEAQ (reference sequence). The CDR3 totals 14 residues. V gave up 7 bases and J gave up 8 bases, with 20 bases separating them. CDR3 DNA sequence: TGTGCCAGCACCGCGGGAGGGGTTGTAGGCGGCTACACCTTC. Protein product: CASTAGGVVGGYTF. Together with reference TRBV7-9 and TRBJ1-2, the CDR3 gives the full variable domain: DTGVSQNPRHKITKRGQNVTFRCDPISEHNRLYWYRQTLGQGPEFLTYFQNEAQLEKSRLLSDRFSAERPKGSFSTLEIQRTEQGDSAMYLCASTAGGVVGGYTFGSGTRLTVV.

This chain links TRBV10-3 with TRBJ1-1; 7 positions match TRBD1. Germline V gene lookup returns CDR1 ENHRY and CDR2 SYGVKD. There are 11 residues in the CDR3. V lost 7 bases and J lost 6; bases outside the gene matches: 2. CDR3 coding DNA: TGTGCCATCAAACAGGGGCCTGAAGCTTTCTTT. Translated, it gives CAIKQGPEAFF.

This chain connects TRBV2 to TRBJ2-3, with D unclear. V lost 6 bases and J lost 0, with 4 bases in between. The CDR3 runs to 12 residues. The germline CDR1 and CDR2 sequences are SNHLY and FYNNEI. Written as DNA, the CDR3 is TGTGCCAGCAGCTCGAGCACAGATACGCAGTATTTT. Amino acids: CASSSSTDTQYF.

The chain carries TRBV3-1 (or the pseudogene TRBV3-2) and TRBJ1-3, with 7 bases matching TRBD1. V dropped 0 bases and J dropped 0; count of bases not matched to a gene: 11. CDR1 is LGHDT and CDR2 is YNNKEL in the germline V gene (reference sequence). The length of the CDR3 is 19 residues. This CDR3 is CASSQDVGFSGGSGNTIYF. The CDR3 coding sequence is TGTGCCAGCAGCCAAGACGTAGGGTTTTCAGGGGGCTCTGGAAACACCATATATTTT.

This chain connects TRBV30 to TRBJ1-3, with 10 bases matching TRBD1. Germline CDR1 reads GTSNPN; CDR2 reads SVGIG (reference sequence). V was pared by 3 bases and J by 2 bases, with 7 bases of the junction left unmatched. This CDR3 region has 16 residues. CDR3 bases: TGTGCCTGGAGGTTAGACAGGGGGCATGCTGGAAACACCATATATTTT. Amino acid sequence: CAWRLDRGHAGNTIYF. Full variable domain (remainder filled in from reference TRBV30 and TRBJ1-3): SQTIHQWPATLVQPVGSPLSLECTVEGTSNPNLYWYRQAAGRGLQLLFYSVGIGQISSEVPQNLSASRPQDRQFILSSKKLLLSDSGFYLCAWRLDRGHAGNTIYFGEGSWLTVV.

The V gene is TRBV6-5, the J gene TRBJ2-7; D possibly corresponds to TRBD2 (6 bases). Trimming removed 4 bases at V and 5 bases at J, with 12 bases between. CDR3 length equals 13 residues. Per germline, CDR1 MNHEY and CDR2 SVGAGI. The CDR3 reads CASSFREVHEQYF. In DNA form, the CDR3 reads TGTGCCAGCAGTTTCAGGGAGGTCCACGAGCAGTACTTC.

The chain combines TRBV18 with TRBJ2-1, with 7 bases aligning to TRBD2. CDR1 and CDR2 (germline): KGHSH, LQKENI. The ends lost 2 bases at V and 6 bases at J; junction bases unmatched: 4. CDR3 size: 14 residues. The CDR3 here is CASSPYWEGNEQFF. In nucleotides, the CDR3 is TGTGCCAGCTCACCATACTGGGAGGGCAATGAGCAGTTCTTC.

The chain combines TRBV5-6 with TRBJ1-3, with TRBD1 matching 7 bases. The CDR3 totals 13 residues. The germline V gene has CDR1 SGHDT and CDR2 YYEEEE. V lost 0 bases to trimming and J lost 16 bases; unmatched junction nucleotides: 10. This CDR3 is CASSLAEPGQAYF. The CDR3 DNA is TGTGCCAGCAGCTTGGCCGAACCTGGACAGGCGTATTTT.

The chain combines TRBV30 with TRBJ1-3; D may be TRBD1 (6 bases). The CDR3 is 13 amino acids. CDR1 GTSNPN and CDR2 SVGIG come from the germline V gene (reference sequence). Trimming cost V 1 base and J 8 bases, with 12 bases left between them. This CDR3 reads CAWSGQAVDTIYF. CDR3 bases: TGTGCCTGGAGTGGACAGGCTGTAGACACCATATATTTT.

The V call is TRBV7-2, the J call TRBJ1-2; D call uncertain. V was clipped by 0 bases and J by 2 bases, with 7 bases between them. Looked up from germline, CDR1 is SGHTA and CDR2 is FQGNSA. This CDR3 is built from 14 residues. This CDR3 is CASSLAVGNYGYTF. In DNA form, the CDR3 reads TGTGCCAGCAGCTTAGCAGTCGGGAACTATGGCTACACCTTC.

The chain is built from TRBV4-1 and TRBJ1-4, with 7 bases lining up with TRBD1. The CDR3 spans 19 residues. In germline, CDR1 is MGHRA, CDR2 YSYEKL. V lost 0 bases, J lost 2 bases, and 12 bases stayed unmatched. The DNA for the CDR3 is TGCGCCAGCAGCCAAGATCGACGGCGAACAGGGGAGACTAATGAAAAACTGTTTTTT. This encodes CASSQDRRRTGETNEKLFF.